This T cell receptor beta chain was obtained from a study of T cell repertoires in cytomegalovirus infection. Study context: Based on public TCR beta signatures, there were indications of CMV infection and of a matching HLA type.

Germline V CDR1 and CDR2: MNHEY, SMNVEV (reference sequence). This CDR3 comprises 13 residues. V lost 8 bases, J lost 4 bases, and 14 bases lay in between. One entry per CDR3 protein, called by TCRdb with MiXCR from the reads. This sample carries approximately 590,000 distinct CDR3 sequences, 40% of them seen once, and the ten largest clones take over 45%. About this clonotype: The antigen is unknown.

The V call is TRBV27, the J call TRBJ2-5; D is uncertain. The source is a human donor in good health (CMV status not recorded). Some clones in this sample may be carry-over from other donors' samples. Sequenced here: cultured PBMCs, sampled from culture after CMV antigen stimulation. CDR3 region: CASALQWGETQYF. The CDR3 region has the DNA TGTGCCAGCGCCCTCCAATGGGGAGAGACCCAGTACTTC.